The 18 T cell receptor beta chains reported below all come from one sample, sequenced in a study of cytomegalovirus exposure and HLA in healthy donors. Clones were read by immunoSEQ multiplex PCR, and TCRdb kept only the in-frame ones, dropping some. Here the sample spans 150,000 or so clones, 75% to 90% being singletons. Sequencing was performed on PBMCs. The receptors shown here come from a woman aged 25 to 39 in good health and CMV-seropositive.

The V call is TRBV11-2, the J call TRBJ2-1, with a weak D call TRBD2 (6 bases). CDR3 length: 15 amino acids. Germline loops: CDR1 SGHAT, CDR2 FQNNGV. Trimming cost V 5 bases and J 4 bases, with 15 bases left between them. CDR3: CASSPNRDSYNEQFF. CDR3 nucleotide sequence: TGTGCCAGCAGCCCAAACCGGGACTCATACAATGAGCAGTTCTTC.

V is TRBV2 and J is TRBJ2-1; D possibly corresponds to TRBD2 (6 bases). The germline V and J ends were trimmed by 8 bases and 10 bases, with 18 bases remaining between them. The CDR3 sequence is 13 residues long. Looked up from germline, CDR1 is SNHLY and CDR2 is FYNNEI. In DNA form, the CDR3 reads TGTGCCAGCGCTATGGACTATTCTTACGAGCAGTTCTTC. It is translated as CASAMDYSYEQFF.

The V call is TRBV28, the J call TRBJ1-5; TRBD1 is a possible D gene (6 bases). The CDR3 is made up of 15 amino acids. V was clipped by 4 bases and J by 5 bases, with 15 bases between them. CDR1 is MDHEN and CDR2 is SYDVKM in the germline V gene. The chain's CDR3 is CASSSPQGSDQPQHF. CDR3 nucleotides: TGTGCCAGCAGTTCCCCCCAGGGGTCGGATCAGCCCCAGCATTTT.

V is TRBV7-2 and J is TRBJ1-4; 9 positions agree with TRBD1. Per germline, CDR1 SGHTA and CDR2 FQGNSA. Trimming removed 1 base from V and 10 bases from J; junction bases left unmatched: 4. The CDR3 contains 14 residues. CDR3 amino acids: CASSLGTGGGKLFF. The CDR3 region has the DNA TGTGCCAGCAGCTTAGGTACAGGGGGCGGAAAACTGTTTTTT.

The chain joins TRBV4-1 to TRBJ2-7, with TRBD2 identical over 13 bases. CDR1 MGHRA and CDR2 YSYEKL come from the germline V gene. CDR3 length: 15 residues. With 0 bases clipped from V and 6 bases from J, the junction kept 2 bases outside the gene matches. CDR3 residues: CASSQDRTSGSEQYF. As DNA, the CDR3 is TGCGCCAGCAGCCAAGATCGGACTAGCGGGAGCGAGCAGTACTTC.

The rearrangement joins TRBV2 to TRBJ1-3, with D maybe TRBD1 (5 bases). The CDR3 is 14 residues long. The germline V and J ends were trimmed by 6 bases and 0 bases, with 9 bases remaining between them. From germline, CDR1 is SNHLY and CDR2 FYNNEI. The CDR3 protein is CASSTGGSGNTIYF. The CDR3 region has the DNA TGTGCCAGCAGCACAGGCGGCTCTGGAAACACCATATATTTT.

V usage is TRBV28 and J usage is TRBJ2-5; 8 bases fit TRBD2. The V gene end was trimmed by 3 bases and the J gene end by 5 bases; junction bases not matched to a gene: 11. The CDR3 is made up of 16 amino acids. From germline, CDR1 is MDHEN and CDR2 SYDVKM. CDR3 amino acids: CASSFSYSGGEETQYF. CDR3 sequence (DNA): TGTGCCAGCAGTTTCTCATACAGCGGGGGTGAGGAGACCCAGTACTTC. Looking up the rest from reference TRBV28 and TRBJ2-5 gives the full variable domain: DVKVTQSSRYLVKRTGEKVFLECVQDMDHENMFWYRQDPGLGLRLIYFSYDVKMKEKGDIPEGYSVSREKKERFSLILESASTNQTSMYLCASSFSYSGGEETQYFGPGTRLLVL.

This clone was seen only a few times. This CDR3 is CASSQDSPINQPQHF. Written as DNA, the CDR3 is TGCGCCAGCAGCCAGGACTCCCCTATCAATCAGCCCCAGCATTTT. The gene calls are TRBV5-1 and TRBJ1-5; unclear D gene. The V and J ends lost 4 bases and 3 bases respectively, with 14 bases between them. The CDR3 totals 15 residues. Germline V gene sequence: CDR1 SGHRS, CDR2 YFSETQ.

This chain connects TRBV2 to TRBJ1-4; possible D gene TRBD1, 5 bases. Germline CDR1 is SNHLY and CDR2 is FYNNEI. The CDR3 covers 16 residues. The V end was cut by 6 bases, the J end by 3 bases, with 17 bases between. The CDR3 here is CASRGITRAPNEKLFF. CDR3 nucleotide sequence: TGTGCCAGCAGAGGGATTACCAGGGCCCCTAATGAAAAACTGTTTTTT.

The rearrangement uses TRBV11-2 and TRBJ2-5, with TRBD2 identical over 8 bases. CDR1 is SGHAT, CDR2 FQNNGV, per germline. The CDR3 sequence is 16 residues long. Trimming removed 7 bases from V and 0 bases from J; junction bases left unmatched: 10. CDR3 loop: CASTDLPGGNQETQYF. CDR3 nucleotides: TGTGCCAGCACCGATCTGCCGGGGGGGAACCAAGAGACCCAGTACTTC.

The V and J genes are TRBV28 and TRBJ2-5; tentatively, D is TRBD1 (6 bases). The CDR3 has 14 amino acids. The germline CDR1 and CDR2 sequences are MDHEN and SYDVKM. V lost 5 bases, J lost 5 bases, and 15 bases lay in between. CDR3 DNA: TGTGCCAGCAGTCCCCCAGGGGCGCGGGAGACCCAGTACTTC. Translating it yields CASSPPGARETQYF.

The CDR3 DNA sequence: TGTGCCAGCAGCGTACAGGGAGTGGACCTGAACACTGAAGCTTTCTTT. This sequence encodes CASSVQGVDLNTEAFF. The chain has TRBV2 and TRBJ1-1, with TRBD1 as a possible D gene (6 bases). From germline, CDR1 is SNHLY and CDR2 FYNNEI. V lost 6 bases and J 0 bases, leaving 17 bases between the germline ends. This CDR3 is 16 amino acids long.

The CDR3 loop reads CASRPGTGGGIINQPQHF. In nucleotides, the CDR3 is TGTGCCAGCAGACCGGGGACAGGGGGCGGAATAATCAATCAGCCCCAGCATTTT. This sequence joins TRBV2 and TRBJ1-5, with TRBD1 matching over 12 bases. The CDR3 covers 18 residues. Trimming at V came to 6 bases and at J to 3 bases, leaving 12 bases not matched to a gene. Looked up from germline, CDR1 is SNHLY and CDR2 is FYNNEI.

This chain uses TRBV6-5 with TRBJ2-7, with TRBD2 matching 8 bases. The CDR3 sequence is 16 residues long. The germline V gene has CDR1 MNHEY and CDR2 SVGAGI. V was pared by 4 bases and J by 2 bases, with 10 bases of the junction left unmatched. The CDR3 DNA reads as TGTGCCAGCAGTTCCCCGGGAGGGGCTATACCCTACGAGCAGTACTTC. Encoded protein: CASSSPGGAIPYEQYF.

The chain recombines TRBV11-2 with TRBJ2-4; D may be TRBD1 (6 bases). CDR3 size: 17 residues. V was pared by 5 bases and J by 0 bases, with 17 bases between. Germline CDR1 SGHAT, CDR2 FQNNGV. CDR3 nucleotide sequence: TGTGCCAGCAGCCCGGGGACAACTAGACTAGCCAAAAACATTCAGTACTTC. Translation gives CASSPGTTRLAKNIQYF.

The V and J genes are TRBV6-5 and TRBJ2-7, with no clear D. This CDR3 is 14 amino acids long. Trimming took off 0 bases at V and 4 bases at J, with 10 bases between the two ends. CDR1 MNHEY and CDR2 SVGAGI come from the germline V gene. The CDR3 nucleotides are TGTGCCAGCAGTTACTCGAATACTGTATACGAGCAGTACTTC. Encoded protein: CASSYSNTVYEQYF.

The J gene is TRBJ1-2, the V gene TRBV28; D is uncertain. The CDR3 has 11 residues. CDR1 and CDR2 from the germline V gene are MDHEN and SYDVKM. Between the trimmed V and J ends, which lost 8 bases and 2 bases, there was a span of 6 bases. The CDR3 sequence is CASGENYGYTF. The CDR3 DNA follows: TGTGCCAGCGGGGAGAACTATGGCTACACCTTC.

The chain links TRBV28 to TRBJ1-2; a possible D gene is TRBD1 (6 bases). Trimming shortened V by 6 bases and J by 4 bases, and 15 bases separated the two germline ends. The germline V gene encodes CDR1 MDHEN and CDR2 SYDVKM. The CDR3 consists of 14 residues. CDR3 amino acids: CASSFSGQLYGYTF. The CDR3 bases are TGTGCCAGCAGCTTCTCAGGACAGCTCTATGGCTACACCTTC.